One and the same sample provided the 18 T cell receptor beta chains below, sequenced in a study of blood T cell repertoires in COVID-19. Sequencing was performed with immunoSEQ multiplex PCR; in TCRdb, only in-frame clones are kept and a portion is missing. The profile covers around 50,000 clones, with around 80% appearing a single time and roughly 7.7% taken by the ten largest. Sequenced material: peripheral blood. These receptors were taken from an elderly woman with acute or convalescent COVID-19.

V and J are TRBV28 and TRBJ1-1, with a possible D match to TRBD1 (6 bases). V was cut by 2 bases and J by 4 bases, with 14 bases left in between. Germline V gene sequence: CDR1 MDHEN, CDR2 SYDVKM. The CDR3 has 15 residues. The CDR3 DNA follows: TGTGCCAGCAGTTTACCTGGGGGCGCGGGCACTGAAGCTTTCTTT. Its translation is CASSLPGGAGTEAFF. The full variable domain, completed using reference TRBV28 and TRBJ1-1, is DVKVTQSSRYLVKRTGEKVFLECVQDMDHENMFWYRQDPGLGLRLIYFSYDVKMKEKGDIPEGYSVSREKKERFSLILESASTNQTSMYLCASSLPGGAGTEAFFGQGTRLTVV.

The rearrangement joins TRBV2 to TRBJ2-5, with a tentative D call TRBD1 (6 bases). The CDR3 has 13 residues. Germline lookup yields CDR1 SNHLY and CDR2 FYNNEI. The V end was cut by 9 bases, the J end by 2 bases, with 13 bases between. This chain's CDR3 is CASRQELQETQYF. The CDR3 DNA reads TGTGCCAGTCGACAGGAGCTACAAGAGACCCAGTACTTC.

The J gene is TRBJ2-7, the V gene TRBV11-3; D not resolved. CDR1 SGHNT and CDR2 YENEEA come from the germline V gene. The CDR3 length is 14 residues. Trimming left V 5 bases short and J 0 bases short, with 11 bases between. The CDR3: CASSRSRLSYEQYF. CDR3 DNA sequence: TGTGCCAGCAGCCGGTCTCGCCTCTCCTACGAGCAGTACTTC.

The chain couples TRBV5-1 to TRBJ2-2; D is unclear. Germline V CDR1 and CDR2: SGHRS, YFSETQ. V lost 0 bases and J lost 7, with 7 bases in between. The length of the CDR3 is 13 residues. The CDR3 loop reads CASSLDNGGELFF. The CDR3 DNA follows: TGCGCCAGCAGCTTGGACAATGGCGGGGAGCTGTTTTTT.

This rearrangement joins TRBV6-2 or TRBV6-3 to TRBJ2-7; 7 bases agree with TRBD2. Trimming took 2 bases from V and 3 from J; bases not matched to a gene: 10. This CDR3 comprises 16 residues. Germline V gene data show CDR1 as MNHEY and CDR2 as SVGEGT. The CDR3 spells CASSYVGGRARYEQYF. The CDR3 DNA sequence: TGTGCCAGCAGTTACGTAGGAGGGAGGGCACGCTACGAGCAGTACTTC.

The rearrangement links TRBV6-5 to TRBJ1-2, with TRBD1 matching over 9 bases. This CDR3 spans 14 amino acids. The ends lost 7 bases at V and 8 bases at J; junction bases unmatched: 11. Per the germline V gene, CDR1 is MNHEY and CDR2 is SVGAGI. The CDR3: CASTRGTGPRGYTF. The CDR3 bases are TGTGCCAGCACAAGAGGGACAGGGCCTCGAGGCTACACCTTC.

The gene calls are TRBV9 and TRBJ2-7, with a weak D call TRBD1 (5 bases). Per the germline V gene, CDR1 is SGDLS and CDR2 is YYNGEE. This CDR3 contains 13 residues. The ends were cut back, 0 bases at V and 5 bases at J, with 9 bases in the middle. CDR3 bases: TGTGCCAGCAGCGTAGGGGGCAGGGACGAGCAGTACTTC. Protein: CASSVGGRDEQYF.

The V call is TRBV6-2 or TRBV6-3, the J call TRBJ2-5; tentatively, D is TRBD2 (6 bases). With 5 bases removed from V and 5 bases from J, the gap between germline ends came to 9 bases. Germline CDR1 and CDR2: MNHEY and SVGEGT. The CDR3 contains 12 residues. The CDR3: CASSNGGETQYF. The CDR3 nucleotides are TGTGCCAGCAGTAATGGGGGGGAGACCCAGTACTTC.

V and J are TRBV2 and TRBJ2-2; TRBD1 aligns across 7 bases. Germline CDR1 SNHLY, CDR2 FYNNEI. V was pared by 6 bases and J by 4 bases, with 8 bases of the junction left unmatched. The CDR3 extends over 15 amino acids. The CDR3, as DNA: TGTGCCAGCAGGGTTGAAACAGGGGCCACCGGGGAGCTGTTTTTT. Protein sequence: CASRVETGATGELFF.

The chain links TRBV5-8 to TRBJ1-2; 8 bases fit TRBD1. CDR1 is SGHTS, CDR2 YDEGEE, per germline. Trimming took 0 bases from V and 3 from J; bases not matched to a gene: 4. There are 15 residues in the CDR3. The CDR3 region has the DNA TGTGCCAGCAGCTTGGGGGGGACAGGCTACTATGGCTACACCTTC. Amino acids: CASSLGGTGYYGYTF.

The V call is TRBV5-1, the J call TRBJ1-4; D not resolved. With 5 bases removed from V and 2 bases from J, the gap between germline ends came to 13 bases. This CDR3 has 15 amino acids. Germline values: CDR1 SGHRS, CDR2 YFSETQ. The CDR3 region has the DNA TGCGCCAGCAGATCCCAGATTGCTACTAATGAAAAACTGTTTTTT. Its translation: CASRSQIATNEKLFF.

The rearrangement links TRBV27 to TRBJ1-6, with D perhaps TRBD1 (6 bases). V was trimmed by 4 bases and J by 10 bases, leaving 14 bases between them. Germline CDR1 and CDR2: MNHEY and SMNVEV (reference sequence). The CDR3 totals 14 residues. The CDR3 protein is CASSSGGAPSPLHF. The CDR3 region has the DNA TGTGCCAGCAGTTCCGGGGGGGCCCCCTCACCCCTCCACTTT.

In its sample, this clone was seen a few times. The chain recombines TRBV5-1 with TRBJ2-2; D is uncertain. Germline CDR1 is SGHRS and CDR2 is YFSETQ. The CDR3 is 13 residues long. V was cut by 0 bases and J by 8 bases, with 8 bases left in between. CDR3 nucleotides: TGCGCCAGCAGCTTGGCCAACTCAGGGGAGCTGTTTTTT. Translating it yields CASSLANSGELFF.

V gene TRBV30 combines with J gene TRBJ1-2; D unclear. The germline V gene encodes CDR1 GTSNPN and CDR2 SVGIG (reference sequence). The length of the CDR3 is 13 residues. V was clipped by 2 bases and J by 4 bases, with 11 bases between them. CDR3 sequence (DNA): TGTGCCTGGAGTCGTGGAGTTTCCTATGGCTACACCTTC. Translating gives CAWSRGVSYGYTF.

This clone has a single count. This chain joins TRBV14 and TRBJ2-6; 7 bases map to TRBD2. The germline V gene has CDR1 SGHDN and CDR2 FVKESK. V lost 4 bases and J lost 4; bases outside the gene matches: 13. This CDR3 has 18 amino acids. The CDR3 sequence: CASSLQRGYALGANVLTF. CDR3 in DNA: TGTGCCAGCAGCCTGCAGCGGGGATACGCGCTGGGGGCCAACGTCCTGACTTTC.

The V and J genes are TRBV5-1 and TRBJ2-5, with 9 positions matching TRBD2. CDR1 is SGHRS and CDR2 is YFSETQ in the germline V gene. The CDR3 is 16 amino acids. V trimming: 1 base; J trimming: 5 bases; junction bases outside the gene matches: 9. This CDR3 is CASSLLGGRARETQYF. DNA of the CDR3: TGCGCCAGCAGCTTGCTCGGCGGGAGGGCCCGGGAGACCCAGTACTTC.

This clone was detected only a few times. The chain recombines TRBV18 with TRBJ1-1; 9 bases match TRBD1. CDR1 is KGHSH and CDR2 is LQKENI in the germline V gene. This CDR3 contains 16 residues. V was pared by 5 bases and J by 3 bases, with 10 bases of the junction left unmatched. CDR3 protein: CASSFSQGARDTEAFF. CDR3 DNA sequence: TGTGCCAGCTCATTCTCACAGGGGGCAAGGGACACTGAAGCTTTCTTT.

The chain links TRBV5-1 to TRBJ2-3; 8 nucleotides agree with TRBD2. The CDR3 has 20 residues. V dropped 0 bases and J dropped 6; count of bases not matched to a gene: 21. CDR1 and CDR2 (germline): SGHRS, YFSETQ. CDR3 coding DNA: TGCGCCAGCAGCTTGGGTATGGCGGGAGGACTTCTTGTTAGCGCGGATACGCAGTATTTT. Amino acid sequence: CASSLGMAGGLLVSADTQYF.